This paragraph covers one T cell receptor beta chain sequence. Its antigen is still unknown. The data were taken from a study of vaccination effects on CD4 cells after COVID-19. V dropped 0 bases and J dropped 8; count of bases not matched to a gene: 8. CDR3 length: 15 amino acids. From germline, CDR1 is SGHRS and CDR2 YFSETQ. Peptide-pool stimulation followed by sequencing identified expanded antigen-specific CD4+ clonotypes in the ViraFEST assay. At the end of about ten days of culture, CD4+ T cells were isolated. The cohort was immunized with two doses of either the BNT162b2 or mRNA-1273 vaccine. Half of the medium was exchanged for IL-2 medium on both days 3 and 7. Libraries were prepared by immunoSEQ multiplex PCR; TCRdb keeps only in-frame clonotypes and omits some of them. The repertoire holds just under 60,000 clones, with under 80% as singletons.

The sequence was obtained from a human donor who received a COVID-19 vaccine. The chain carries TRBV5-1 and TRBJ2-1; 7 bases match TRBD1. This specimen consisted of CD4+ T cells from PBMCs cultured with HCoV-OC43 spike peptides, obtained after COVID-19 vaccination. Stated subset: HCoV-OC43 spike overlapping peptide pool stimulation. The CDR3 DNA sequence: TGCGCCAGCAGCTTGGAGGACAGGCCTGGGGATGAGCAGTTCTTC. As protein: CASSLEDRPGDEQFF.